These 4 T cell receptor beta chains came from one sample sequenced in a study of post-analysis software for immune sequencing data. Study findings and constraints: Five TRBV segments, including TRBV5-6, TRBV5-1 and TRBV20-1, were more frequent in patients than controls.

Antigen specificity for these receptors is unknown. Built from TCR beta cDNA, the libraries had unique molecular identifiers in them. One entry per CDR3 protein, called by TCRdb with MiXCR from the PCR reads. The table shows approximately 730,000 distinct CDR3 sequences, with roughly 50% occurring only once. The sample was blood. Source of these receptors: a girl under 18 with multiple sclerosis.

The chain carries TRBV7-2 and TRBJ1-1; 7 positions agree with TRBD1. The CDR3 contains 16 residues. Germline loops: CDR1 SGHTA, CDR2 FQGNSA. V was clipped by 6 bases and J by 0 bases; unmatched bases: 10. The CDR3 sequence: CASRPLKTGMNTEAFF. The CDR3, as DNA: TGTGCCAGCAGGCCCCTGAAGACAGGGATGAACACTGAAGCTTTCTTT.

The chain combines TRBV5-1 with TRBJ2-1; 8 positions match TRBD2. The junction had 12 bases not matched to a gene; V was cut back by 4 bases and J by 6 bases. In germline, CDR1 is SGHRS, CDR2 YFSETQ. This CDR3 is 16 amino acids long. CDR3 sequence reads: CASSREPGLEGNEQFF. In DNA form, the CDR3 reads TGCGCCAGCAGCCGGGAACCGGGACTAGAGGGCAATGAGCAGTTCTTC.

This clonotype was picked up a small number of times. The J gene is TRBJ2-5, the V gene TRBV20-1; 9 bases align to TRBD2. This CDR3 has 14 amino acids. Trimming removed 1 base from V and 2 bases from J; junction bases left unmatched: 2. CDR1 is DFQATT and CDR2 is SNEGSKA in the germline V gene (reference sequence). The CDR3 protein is CSARALAGQETQYF. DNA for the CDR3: TGCAGTGCTAGAGCCCTAGCGGGGCAAGAGACCCAGTACTTC.

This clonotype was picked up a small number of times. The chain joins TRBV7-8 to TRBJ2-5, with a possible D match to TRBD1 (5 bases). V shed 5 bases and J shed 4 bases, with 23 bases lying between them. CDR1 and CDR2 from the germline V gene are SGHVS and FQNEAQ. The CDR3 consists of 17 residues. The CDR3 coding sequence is TGTGCCAGCAGCCAGCCCCCCTCCGTGACAGTATTAGAGACCCAGTACTTC. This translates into CASSQPPSVTVLETQYF. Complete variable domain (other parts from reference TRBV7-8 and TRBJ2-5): GAGVSQSPRYKVAKRGQDVALRCDPISGHVSLFWYQQALGQGPEFLTYFQNEAQLDKSGLPSDRFFAERPEGSVSTLKIQRTQQEDSAVYLCASSQPPSVTVLETQYFGPGTRLLVL.